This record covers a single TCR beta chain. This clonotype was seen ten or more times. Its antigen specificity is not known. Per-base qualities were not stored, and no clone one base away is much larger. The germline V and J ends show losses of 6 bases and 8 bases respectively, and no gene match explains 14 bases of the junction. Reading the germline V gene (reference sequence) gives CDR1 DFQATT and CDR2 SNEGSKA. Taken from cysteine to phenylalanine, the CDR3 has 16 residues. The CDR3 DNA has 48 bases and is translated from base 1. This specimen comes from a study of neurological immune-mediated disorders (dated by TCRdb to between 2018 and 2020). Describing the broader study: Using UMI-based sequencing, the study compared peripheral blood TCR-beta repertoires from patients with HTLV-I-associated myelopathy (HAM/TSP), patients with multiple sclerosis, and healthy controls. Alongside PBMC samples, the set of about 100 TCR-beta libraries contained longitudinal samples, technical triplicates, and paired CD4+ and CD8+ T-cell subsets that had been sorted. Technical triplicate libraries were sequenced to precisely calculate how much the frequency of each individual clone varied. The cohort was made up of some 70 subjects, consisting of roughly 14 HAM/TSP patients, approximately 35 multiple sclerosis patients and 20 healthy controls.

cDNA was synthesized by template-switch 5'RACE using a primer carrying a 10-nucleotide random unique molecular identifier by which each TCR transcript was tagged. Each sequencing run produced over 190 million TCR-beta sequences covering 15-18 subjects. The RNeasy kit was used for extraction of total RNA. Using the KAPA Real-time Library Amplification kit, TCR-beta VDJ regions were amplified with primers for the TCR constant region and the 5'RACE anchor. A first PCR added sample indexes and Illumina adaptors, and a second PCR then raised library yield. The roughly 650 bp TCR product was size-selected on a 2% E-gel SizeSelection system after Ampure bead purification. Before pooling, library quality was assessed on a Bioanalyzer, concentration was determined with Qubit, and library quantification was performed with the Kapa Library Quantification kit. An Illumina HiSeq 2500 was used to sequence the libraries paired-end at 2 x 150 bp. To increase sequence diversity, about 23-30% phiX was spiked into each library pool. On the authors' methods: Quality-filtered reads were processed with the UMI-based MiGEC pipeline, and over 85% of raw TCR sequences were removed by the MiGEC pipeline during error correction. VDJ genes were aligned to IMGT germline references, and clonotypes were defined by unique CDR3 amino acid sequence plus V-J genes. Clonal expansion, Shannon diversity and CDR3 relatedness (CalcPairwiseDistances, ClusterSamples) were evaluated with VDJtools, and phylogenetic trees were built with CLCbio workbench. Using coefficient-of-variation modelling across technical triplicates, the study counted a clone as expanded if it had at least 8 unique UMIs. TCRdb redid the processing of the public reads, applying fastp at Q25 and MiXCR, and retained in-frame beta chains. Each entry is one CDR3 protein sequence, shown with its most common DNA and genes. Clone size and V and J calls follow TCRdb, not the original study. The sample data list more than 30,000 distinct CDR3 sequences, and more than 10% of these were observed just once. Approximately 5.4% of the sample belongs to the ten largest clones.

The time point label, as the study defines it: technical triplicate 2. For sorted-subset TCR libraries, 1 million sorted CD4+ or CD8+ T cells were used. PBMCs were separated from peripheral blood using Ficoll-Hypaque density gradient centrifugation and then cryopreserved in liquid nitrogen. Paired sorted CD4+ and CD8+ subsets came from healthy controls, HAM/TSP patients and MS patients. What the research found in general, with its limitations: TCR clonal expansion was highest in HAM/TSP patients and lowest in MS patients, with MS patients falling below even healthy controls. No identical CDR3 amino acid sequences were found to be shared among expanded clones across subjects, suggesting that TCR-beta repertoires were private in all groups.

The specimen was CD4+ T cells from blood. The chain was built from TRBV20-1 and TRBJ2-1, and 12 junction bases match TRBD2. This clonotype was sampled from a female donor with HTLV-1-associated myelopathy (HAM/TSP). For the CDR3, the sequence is CSAPSLLAGGPDEQFF. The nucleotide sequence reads TGCAGTGCCCCGTCCCTTCTAGCGGGGGGGCCGGATGAGCAGTTCTTC.